This T cell receptor (beta chain) is from a study of control samples from healthy donors and cancer patients. V lost 6 bases and J lost 5, with 14 bases in between. This CDR3 has 13 amino acids. Germline CDR1 reads GTSNPN; CDR2 reads SVGIG (reference sequence). Only in-frame clones appear in the TCRdb table, and some are missing; sequencing was by immunoSEQ multiplex PCR. The sample lists roughly 88,000 clones, approximately 91% occurring once. The material sequenced was blood. The source of this sequence is a woman in her thirties in good health. This rearrangement joins TRBV30 to TRBJ1-5; tentatively, D is TRBD1 (6 bases). The CDR3 region is CACSGQLDQPQHF. DNA for the CDR3: TGTGCCTGCTCCGGACAGTTGGATCAGCCCCAGCATTTT.